These 14 T cell receptor beta chains were sequenced from one sample in a study of cytomegalovirus exposure and HLA in healthy donors. 13 Jbeta primers and 60 Vbeta primers were used for the PCR. Measured with immunoSEQ multiplex PCR; TCRdb has only the in-frame clones, and not every one. The table records tens of thousands of clones, 65% to 80% of them present only once. Sample: PBMCs. The source is a male donor in good health and CMV-seropositive.

The rearrangement joins TRBV19 to TRBJ2-5; a weak D match, TRBD1 (5 bases). The tail of the sequence fits TRBJ2-7 better, so the J call may be wrong. The V gene's germline CDR1 is LNHDA and CDR2 SQIVND (reference sequence). CDR3 length equals 18 residues. This chain's CDR3 is CASSAGRQGPSDSYEQYF. In nucleotides, the CDR3 is TGTGCCAGTAGTGCCGGTCGGCAGGGTCCCTCAGATTCCTACGAGCAGTACTTC.

This clone was observed a few times. In the same sample, other DNA sequences code for this CDR3. The chain employs TRBV7-9 and TRBJ2-1; D unresolved. V shed 5 bases and J shed 6 bases, with 8 bases lying between them. The germline V gene encodes CDR1 SEHNR and CDR2 FQNEAQ (reference sequence). The CDR3 contains 12 residues. CDR3 sequence (DNA): TGTGCCAGCAGCCTTACCGGCAATGAGCAGTTCTTC. It codes for CASSLTGNEQFF.

The rearrangement uses TRBV28 and TRBJ2-1; 14 bases align to TRBD2. Trimming took 3 bases from V and 8 from J; bases not matched to a gene: 3. The CDR3 length is 15 residues. CDR1 and CDR2 (germline): MDHEN, SYDVKM. The CDR3 DNA is TGTGCCAGCAGTTTCGGACTAGCGGGGGGCGATGAGCAGTTCTTC. The encoded protein is CASSFGLAGGDEQFF.

The chain couples TRBV30 to TRBJ1-2; D is unclear. The CDR3 consists of 11 residues. Trimming removed 4 bases from V and 1 base from J, with 4 bases in between. Germline CDR1 GTSNPN, CDR2 SVGIG (reference sequence). CDR3 residues: CAWTSNYGYTF. The CDR3 DNA is TGTGCCTGGACCAGTAACTATGGCTACACCTTC.

Only a few counts were recorded for this clone. The chain is built from TRBV13 and TRBJ2-1; 7 nucleotides align to TRBD2. Germline V gene data show CDR1 as PRHDT and CDR2 as FYEKMQ (reference sequence). The CDR3 length is 15 residues. The V and J ends lost 7 bases and 0 bases, in that order; junction bases with no gene match: 6. The CDR3 here is CASIDSGLSYNEQFF. The CDR3 nucleotides are TGTGCCAGCATCGATAGCGGGCTCTCCTACAATGAGCAGTTCTTC.

V is TRBV19 and J is TRBJ2-2, with a tentative D call TRBD1 (6 bases). Germline CDR1 and CDR2: LNHDA and SQIVND (reference sequence). Trimming took off 10 bases at V and 1 base at J, with 13 bases between the two ends. This CDR3 region has 14 residues. The CDR3 bases are TGTGCCATCTCGACGGGACAGAACACCGGGGAGCTGTTTTTT. Encoded protein: CAISTGQNTGELFF. Full variable domain (outside the CDR3, taken from reference TRBV19 and TRBJ2-2): DGGITQSPKYLFRKEGQNVTLSCEQNLNHDAMYWYRQDPGQGLRLIYYSQIVNDFQKGDIAEGYSVSREKKESFPLTVTSAQKNPTAFYLCAISTGQNTGELFFGEGSRLTVL.

A note on this clone: The same CDR3 can be traced to other DNA sequences in this sample. The chain has TRBV9 and TRBJ2-5; TRBD1 matches at 10 bases. This CDR3 has 15 amino acids. CDR1 is SGDLS, CDR2 YYNGEE, per germline. V was pared by 2 bases and J by 4 bases, with 5 bases of the junction left unmatched. The CDR3: CASSVTGGLRETQYF. CDR3 DNA sequence: TGTGCCAGCAGCGTGACAGGGGGCCTTCGAGAGACCCAGTACTTC. The full variable domain, in which reference TRBV9 and TRBJ2-5 provide the parts outside the CDR3, is DSGVTQTPKHLITATGQRVTLRCSPRSGDLSVYWYQQSLDQGLQFLIQYYNGEERAKGNILERFSAQQFPDLHSELNLSSLELGDSALYFCASSVTGGLRETQYFGPGTRLLVL.

The chain couples TRBV5-5 to TRBJ1-2; 7 bases match TRBD1. J gave up 6 bases and V 1 base, and 3 bases lay outside the gene matches. Germline CDR1 and CDR2: SGHKS and YYEKEE (reference sequence). This CDR3 is 13 amino acids long. As DNA, the CDR3 is TGTGCCAGCAGCTTGCGACAGGGTGATGGCTACACCTTC. It yields the protein CASSLRQGDGYTF.

The chain employs TRBV7-9 and TRBJ2-7, with a tentative D call TRBD1 (6 bases). The CDR3 sequence is 15 residues long. CDR1 SEHNR and CDR2 FQNEAQ come from the germline V gene (reference sequence). The V gene lost 6 bases and the J gene lost 0 bases, with 15 bases spanning the gap. The CDR3 DNA reads as TGTGCCAGCAGACCAACAGGGCCCTACTCCTACGAGCAGTACTTC. Residues: CASRPTGPYSYEQYF.

The table lists this clone with a count of one. This chain joins TRBV7-2 and TRBJ2-1; 9 bases are shared with TRBD2. CDR3 size: 15 residues. Trimming removed 4 bases from V and 7 bases from J; junction bases left unmatched: 8. Germline V gene sequence: CDR1 SGHTA, CDR2 FQGNSA. For the CDR3, the DNA is TGTGCCAGCAGCTCCCGGCGGGGGGGCAGGAATGAGCAGTTCTTC. Protein: CASSSRRGGRNEQFF.

This clone turned up a few times. V usage is TRBV2 and J usage is TRBJ1-1; no firm D call. Germline loops: CDR1 SNHLY, CDR2 FYNNEI. The V end lost 6 bases, the J end lost 5 bases, and 13 bases lay between the germline ends. CDR3 length: 13 amino acids. The DNA for the CDR3 is TGTGCCAGCAGAGGTGAGGGAAGTACTGAAGCTTTCTTT. It encodes CASRGEGSTEAFF.

This chain links TRBV6-1 with TRBJ2-7, with D possibly TRBD1 on 6 matching bases. V lost 4 bases and J lost 3, with 7 bases in between. The V gene's germline CDR1 is MNHNS and CDR2 SASEGT. This CDR3 region has 12 residues. This chain's CDR3 is CASSARGYEQYF. The CDR3 DNA is TGTGCCAGCAGTGCCAGGGGCTACGAGCAGTACTTC.

This chain connects TRBV4-2 to TRBJ2-1; D might be TRBD2 (6 bases). Trimming left V 1 base short and J 2 bases short, with 9 bases between. CDR3 size: 15 residues. The V gene's germline CDR1 is LGHNA and CDR2 YNFKEQ. In DNA, the CDR3 is TGTGCCAGCAGCCAAGCGGGAGAAGCCTACAATGAGCAGTTCTTC. It codes for CASSQAGEAYNEQFF.

Points on this clone: Sequence at one end of the junction differs from germline and may be a read error. The chain couples TRBV7-9 to TRBJ1-5; D ambiguous. The CDR3 consists of 17 residues. Germline lookup yields CDR1 SEHNR and CDR2 FQNEAQ (reference sequence). DNA of the CDR3: TGTTCCAGCAGCTTAGGGCGCGGTCCCGTGTTTGGGCAGCCCCAGCATTTT. As protein: CSSSLGRGPVFGQPQHF. Full variable domain (rest looked up from reference TRBV7-9 and TRBJ1-5): DTGVSQNPRHKITKRGQNVTFRCDPISEHNRLYWYRQTLGQGPEFLTYFQNEAQLEKSRLLSDRFSAERPKGSFSTLEIQRTEQGDSAMYLCSSSLGRGPVFGQPQHFGDGTRLSIL.